Below, one T cell receptor (beta chain) is given with its context. Its antigen is as yet unknown. Samples underwent the assay at deep level. Libraries were prepared by immunoSEQ multiplex PCR; TCRdb keeps only in-frame clonotypes and omits some of them. This table holds some 470,000 clones, 70% to 80% found once. Deletions cut 6 bases from V and 3 bases from J, with 9 bases between. The V gene's germline CDR1 is LNHDA and CDR2 SQIVND (reference sequence). The CDR3 length is 13 residues. These data are taken from a study of shared clonotypes between healthy human individuals. Study details: The cohort comprised a couple of women and a few men. Their ages spanned 18 to 49 years.

General study points: In having few donors, the study represented limited genetic and exposure-history diversity. Sequencing depth was predicted to influence how clonotypes are shared among donors.

The receptor was isolated from a middle-aged woman in good health. Some clones in this sample may be carry-over from other donors' samples. Sample: PBMCs. This chain joins TRBV19 and TRBJ2-1, with no clear D. CDR3 loop: CASREAGYNEQFF. The CDR3 region has the DNA TGTGCCAGTAGAGAGGCCGGCTACAATGAGCAGTTCTTC.